This T cell receptor beta chain emerged from a study of blood T cell repertoires in COVID-19. Turning to the study itself: The cDNA or gDNA used as material had been derived from T cells, B-cell-depleted T cells, or PBMCs.

Clones were sequenced by immunoSEQ multiplex PCR, and TCRdb holds only the in-frame ones, with some missing. The data contain about 110,000 clones, roughly four fifths of them singletons. Per germline, CDR1 SGHRS and CDR2 YFSETQ. V was pared by 2 bases and J by 11 bases, with 6 bases of the junction left unmatched. The CDR3 loop spans 12 amino acids. The source material was peripheral blood. The rearrangement uses TRBV5-1 and TRBJ1-1; TRBD1 aligns across 7 bases. The receptor was isolated from a woman aged 60-75 years with acute or convalescent COVID-19. Here the CDR3 DNA reads TGCGCCAGCAGCTTTAACAGGGGACGGGCTTTCTTT. It codes for CASSFNRGRAFF.